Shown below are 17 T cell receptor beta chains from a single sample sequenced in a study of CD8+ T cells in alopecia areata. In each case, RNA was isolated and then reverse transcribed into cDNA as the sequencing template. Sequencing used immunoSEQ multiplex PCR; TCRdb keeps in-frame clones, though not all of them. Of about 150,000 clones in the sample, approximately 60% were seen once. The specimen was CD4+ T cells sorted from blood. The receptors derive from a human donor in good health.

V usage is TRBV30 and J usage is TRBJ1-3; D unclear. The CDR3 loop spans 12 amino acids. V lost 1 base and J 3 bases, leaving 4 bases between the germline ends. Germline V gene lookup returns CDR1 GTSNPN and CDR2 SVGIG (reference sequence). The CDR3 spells CAWSGIGNTIYF. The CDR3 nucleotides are TGTGCCTGGAGTGGGATTGGAAACACCATATATTTT.

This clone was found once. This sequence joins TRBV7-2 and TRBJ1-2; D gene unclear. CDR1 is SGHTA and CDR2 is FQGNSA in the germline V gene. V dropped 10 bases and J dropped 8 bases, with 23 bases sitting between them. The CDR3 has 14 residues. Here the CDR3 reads CATSPVRGREGYTF. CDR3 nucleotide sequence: TGTGCCACCTCCCCTGTACGAGGGCGCGAAGGCTACACCTTC.

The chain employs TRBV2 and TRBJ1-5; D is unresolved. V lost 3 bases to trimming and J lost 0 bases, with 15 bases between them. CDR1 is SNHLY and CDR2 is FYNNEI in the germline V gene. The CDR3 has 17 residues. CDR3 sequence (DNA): TGTGCCAGCAGTGAGCCCACGAGGAGGGATAGCAATCAGCCCCAGCATTTT. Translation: CASSEPTRRDSNQPQHF.

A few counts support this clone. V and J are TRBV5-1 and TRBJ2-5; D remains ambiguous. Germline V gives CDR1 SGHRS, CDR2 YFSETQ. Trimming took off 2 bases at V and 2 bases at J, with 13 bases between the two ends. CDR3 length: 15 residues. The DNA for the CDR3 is TGCGCCAGCAGCTTAAGGTCCAGCGTACAAGAGACCCAGTACTTC. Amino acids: CASSLRSSVQETQYF.

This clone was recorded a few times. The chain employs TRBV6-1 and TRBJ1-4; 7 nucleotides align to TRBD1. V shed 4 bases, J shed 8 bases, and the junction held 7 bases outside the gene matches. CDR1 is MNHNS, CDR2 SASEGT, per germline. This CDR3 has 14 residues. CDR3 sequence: CASSGRTGREKLFF. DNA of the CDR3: TGTGCCAGCAGTGGACGGACAGGCCGAGAAAAACTGTTTTTT.

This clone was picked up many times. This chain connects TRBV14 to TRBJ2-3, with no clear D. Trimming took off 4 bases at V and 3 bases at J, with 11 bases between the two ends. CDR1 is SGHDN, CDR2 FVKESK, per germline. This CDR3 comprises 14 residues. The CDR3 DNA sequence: TGTGCCAGCAGCCCCGGACGGAAGACAGATACGCAGTATTTT. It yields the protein CASSPGRKTDTQYF.

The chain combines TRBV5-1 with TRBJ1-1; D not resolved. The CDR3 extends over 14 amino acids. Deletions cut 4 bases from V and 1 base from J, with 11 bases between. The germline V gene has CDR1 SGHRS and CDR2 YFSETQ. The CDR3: CASSGDGRNTEAFF. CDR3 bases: TGCGCCAGCAGCGGAGACGGGAGGAACACTGAAGCTTTCTTT. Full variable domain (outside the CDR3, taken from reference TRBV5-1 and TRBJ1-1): KAGVTQTPRYLIKTRGQQVTLSCSPISGHRSVSWYQQTPGQGLQFLFEYFSETQRNKGNFPGRFSGRQFSNSRSEMNVSTLELGDSALYLCASSGDGRNTEAFFGQGTRLTVV.

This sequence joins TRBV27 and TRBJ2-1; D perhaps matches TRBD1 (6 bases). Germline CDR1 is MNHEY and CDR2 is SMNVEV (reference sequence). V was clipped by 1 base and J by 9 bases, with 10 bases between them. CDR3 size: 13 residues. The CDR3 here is CASSLLGALEQFF. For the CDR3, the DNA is TGTGCCAGCAGTTTATTGGGGGCGCTTGAGCAGTTCTTC.

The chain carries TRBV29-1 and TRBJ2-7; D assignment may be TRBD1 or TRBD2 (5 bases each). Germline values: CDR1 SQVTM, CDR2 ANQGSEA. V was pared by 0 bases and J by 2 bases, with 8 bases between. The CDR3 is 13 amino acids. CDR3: CSVEEGTPYEQYF. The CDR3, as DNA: TGCAGCGTTGAAGAAGGGACCCCCTACGAGCAGTACTTC.

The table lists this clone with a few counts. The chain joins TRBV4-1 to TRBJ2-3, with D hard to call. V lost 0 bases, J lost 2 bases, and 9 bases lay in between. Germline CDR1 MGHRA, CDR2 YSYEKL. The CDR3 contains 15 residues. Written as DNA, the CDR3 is TGCGCCAGCAGCCAAGAGGCTAGTGTCACAGATACGCAGTATTTT. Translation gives CASSQEASVTDTQYF.

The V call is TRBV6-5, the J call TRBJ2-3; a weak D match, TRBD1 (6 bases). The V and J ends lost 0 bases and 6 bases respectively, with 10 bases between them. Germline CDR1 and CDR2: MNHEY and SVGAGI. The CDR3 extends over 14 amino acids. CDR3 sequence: CASSYSGAADTQYF. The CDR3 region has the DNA TGTGCCAGCAGTTACTCGGGGGCAGCTGATACGCAGTATTTT.

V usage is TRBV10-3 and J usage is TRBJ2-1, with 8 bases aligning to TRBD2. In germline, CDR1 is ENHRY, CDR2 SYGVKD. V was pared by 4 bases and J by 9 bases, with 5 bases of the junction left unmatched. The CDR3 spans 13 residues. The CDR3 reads CAISGSGNGEQFF. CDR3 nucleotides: TGTGCCATCAGTGGTAGCGGGAATGGTGAGCAGTTCTTC.

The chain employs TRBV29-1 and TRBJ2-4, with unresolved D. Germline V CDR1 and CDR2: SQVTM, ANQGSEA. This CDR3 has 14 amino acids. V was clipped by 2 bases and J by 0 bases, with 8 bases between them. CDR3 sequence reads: CSVELPLAKNIQYF. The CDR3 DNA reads TGCAGCGTTGAACTTCCACTAGCCAAAAACATTCAGTACTTC.

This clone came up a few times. The CDR3 loop reads CASSEDGSLFGYTF. The CDR3 coding sequence is TGTGCCAGCAGTGAAGACGGTTCCCTCTTTGGCTACACCTTC. This chain connects TRBV6-1 to TRBJ1-2; D is unclear. This CDR3 has 14 amino acids. The V and J ends lost 1 base and 7 bases respectively, with 13 bases between them. Germline V lookup: CDR1 MNHNS, CDR2 SASEGT.

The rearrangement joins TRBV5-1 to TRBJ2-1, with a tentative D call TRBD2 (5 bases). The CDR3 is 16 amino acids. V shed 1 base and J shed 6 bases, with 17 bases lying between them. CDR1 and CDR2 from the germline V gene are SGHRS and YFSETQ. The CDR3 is CASSLSPGIESNEQFF. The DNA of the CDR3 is TGCGCCAGCAGCTTGTCTCCCGGGATTGAGAGCAATGAGCAGTTCTTC.

This CDR3 is CASSTTQGAGTEAFF. CDR3 coding DNA: TGCGCCAGCAGCACTACACAGGGGGCGGGCACTGAAGCTTTCTTT. The rearrangement joins TRBV5-1 to TRBJ1-1; TRBD1 matches 9 bases. V shed 4 bases, J shed 4 bases, and the junction held 8 bases outside the gene matches. Germline CDR1 SGHRS, CDR2 YFSETQ. This CDR3 spans 15 amino acids.

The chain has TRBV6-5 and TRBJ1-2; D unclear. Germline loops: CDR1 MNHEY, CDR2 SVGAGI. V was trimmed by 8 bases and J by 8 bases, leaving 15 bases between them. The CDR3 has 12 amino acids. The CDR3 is CASFGRRWGYTF. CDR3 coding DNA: TGTGCCAGCTTTGGAAGGAGATGGGGCTACACCTTC.